This TCR beta chain was sequenced in a study of cytomegalovirus exposure and HLA in healthy donors. Study background: The use of the same platform for the 95 to 150 validation repertoires and the 550 to 700 first-cohort repertoires was reported by a later analysis. Study observations and caveats: Among TCR beta chains, those listed as cytomegalovirus-associated numbered roughly 150. Cytomegalovirus status was reportedly diagnosed by the classifier with high sensitivity and specificity. In vitro confirmation showed three CMV-associated chains to be CMV antigen specific.

The CDR3 length is 13 residues. Trimming shortened V by 1 base and J by 6 bases, and 13 bases separated the two germline ends. Germline lookup yields CDR1 GTSNPN and CDR2 SVGIG (reference sequence). As regards this clone: No antigen is known for it.

Measured with immunoSEQ multiplex PCR; TCRdb has only the in-frame clones, and not every one. The repertoire holds approximately 300,000 clones, 75% to 90% seen once, with more than 0.8% in the top ten. The J gene is TRBJ2-7, the V gene TRBV30; D is undetermined. The source of this sequence is a woman under 30 in good health and CMV-seronegative. The sample consisted of PBMCs. CDR3 nucleotide sequence: TGTGCCTGGAGTGCCCACTGGGCTGGCGAGCAGTACTTC. Amino acid sequence: CAWSAHWAGEQYF.